The sequence of this TCR beta chain was determined in a study of glioma-infiltrating T cells after dendritic cell vaccination (dated by TCRdb to the mid-2010s). Turning to the overall study: A cohort of 15 glioblastoma patients from Phase I and II dendritic cell vaccination trials was included, of whom 9 were newly diagnosed and 6 had recurrent disease. Survival after dendritic cell vaccination was correlated with TCR sequencing metrics such as TIL content and the overlap between tumor and blood repertoires. Patients received autologous tumor lysate-pulsed dendritic cell vaccination between about 2003 and 2013. The vaccine was prepared from monocyte-derived dendritic cells that were cultured for seven days with IL-4 and GM-CSF and then pulsed overnight with autologous tumor lysate. Three intradermal dendritic cell vaccine injections were administered to patients at biweekly intervals in the arm below the axilla. In glioblastoma patients vaccinated with dendritic cells, deep sequencing of TCR beta CDR3 regions served to measure the amount of tumor-infiltrating lymphocytes and to compare repertoires between tumor and blood.

On the study overall, not on this receptor specifically: No direct relationship between TCR clonality and survival was found, suggesting a diverse polyclonal response may matter. The cohort was small and heterogeneous, few patients had complete blood and tumor sets, and even fewer had initial-recurrent tumor pairs. Longer time to progression and overall survival after dendritic cell vaccination were predicted by higher estimated pretreatment TIL content. The TCR overlap response model with three groups was called speculative and said to need prospective validation.

Patients were selected on the basis of adequate residual fresh-frozen tumor tissue and more than two years of available survival data. Although molecular status otherwise differed among the glioblastoma patients, no patient had an isocitrate dehydrogenase mutation. PBMC were collected before vaccination, two weeks after the third vaccination, and at tumor progression if progression occurred. Genomic DNA was extracted with the Qiagen DNeasy Blood extraction Kit. Germline trimming: 7 bases from V, 0 bases from J; junction bases outside gene matches: 12. The CDR3 measures 18 amino acids from cysteine to phenylalanine. The kept DNA is CDR3 alone, 54 bases in frame from the first base. CDR1 and CDR2 are drawn from the germline V gene (reference sequence): LNHDA, SQIVND. Concerning this clone itself: Which antigen it targets is not known. Base quality data are lacking; no much larger clone is found one base away.

Using the immunoSEQ assay, TCRB CDR3 regions were amplified from roughly 2.2 micrograms of genomic DNA, or from all available DNA when less than that was on hand. The multiplex PCR employed 60 forward primers targeting TCR V beta segments and 13 reverse primers targeting J beta segments. To estimate the number of reads per starting template, synthetic control templates were added to each sample at limiting dilution. The Illumina HiSeq System generated 87 bp sequencing reads. In the original analysis: To remove PCR and sequencing errors, closely related sequences were merged with a nearest neighbor algorithm. TCR overlap was defined as the percentage of unique tumor TCR beta sequences that were also present in the same patient's peripheral blood. TCRdb limited this immuneACCESS table to in-frame rearrangements with V and J called. A share of clones is missing; checked studies link under half to unresolved V genes, and the rest is unexplained. That table gives V, J and clone size, and the DNA gave D and trimming. This sample is represented by over 90,000 clones; about four fifths of them were singletons. The biggest ten clones account for roughly 12% of the sample.

The chain uses TRBV19 and TRBJ2-2; 9 nucleotides in the junction match TRBD1. This receptor was taken from a human donor with glioblastoma. This material consisted of blood, taken before dendritic cell vaccination. The CDR3 is CASTLGQGYSPNTGELFF. The sequence in DNA is TGTGCCAGTACCCTGGGACAGGGCTACTCCCCGAACACCGGGGAGCTGTTTTTT. Supplemented by the reference TRBV19 and TRBJ2-2 proteins around the CDR3, the complete variable domain is DGGITQSPKYLFRKEGQNVTLSCEQNLNHDAMYWYRQDPGQGLRLIYYSQIVNDFQKGDIAEGYSVSREKKESFPLTVTSAQKNPTAFYLCASTLGQGYSPNTGELFFGEGSRLTVL.